These T cell receptor beta chains were read from a single sample in a study of lymphopenia after photon versus proton radiotherapy. Repertoires were generated with immunoSEQ multiplex PCR, while TCRdb's copy carries only in-frame clones and drops some. The sample carries more than 30,000 clones, approximately 81% recorded once. Sequenced here: peripheral blood, sampled from a patient treated with photon-based radiotherapy. These receptors were taken from a man over 45 with gastric cancer. The CDR3 runs from the conserved cysteine through the conserved F or W. Fields, in order: clone size, V gene, J gene, D gene, CDR3 protein, CDR3 DNA. D genes are given only for firm matches. Size values are once, few and many counts, or a class for expanded clones, and some rows have none.

clone_size: once; v_call: TRBV10-3; j_call: TRBJ2-7; d_call: NA; cdr3_aa: CAISESTGLKQYF; cdr3_nt: TGTGCCATCAGTGAGTCGACGGGTCTTAAGCAGTACTTC
clone_size: once; v_call: TRBV19; j_call: TRBJ2-3; d_call: NA; cdr3_aa: CASSSRLETDTQYF; cdr3_nt: TGTGCCAGTAGTTCCCGACTAGAAACAGATACGCAGTATTTT
clone_size: NA; v_call: TRBV9; j_call: TRBJ2-5; d_call: NA; cdr3_aa: CASSVENGYTRETQYF; cdr3_nt: TGTGCCAGCAGCGTAGAAAACGGGTACACGAGGGAGACCCAGTACTTC
clone_size: NA; v_call: TRBV19; j_call: TRBJ2-7; d_call: TRBD1; cdr3_aa: CASSKPGQSYEQYF; cdr3_nt: TGTGCCAGTAGTAAACCGGGACAGTCCTACGAGCAGTACTTC
clone_size: few; v_call: TRBV2; j_call: TRBJ2-1; d_call: NA; cdr3_aa: CASSESLTKRLRYNEQFF; cdr3_nt: TGTGCCAGCAGTGAATCTTTGACGAAGCGGCTACGCTACAATGAGCAGTTCTTC
clone_size: few; v_call: TRBV11-2; j_call: TRBJ2-5; d_call: TRBD2; cdr3_aa: CASSSKGREKRETQYF; cdr3_nt: TGTGCCAGCAGCTCCAAAGGGCGGGAGAAGCGAGAGACCCAGTACTTC
clone_size: NA; v_call: TRBV30; j_call: TRBJ2-7; d_call: TRBD1; cdr3_aa: CAGYRDRGIYEQYF; cdr3_nt: TGTGCCGGATACCGGGACAGGGGAATCTACGAGCAGTACTTC
clone_size: NA; v_call: TRBV21-1; j_call: TRBJ2-2; d_call: NA; cdr3_aa: CASSLGTSRPRTGELFF; cdr3_nt: TGTGCCAGCAGCTTAGGGACTAGCCGACCGAGAACCGGGGAGCTGTTTTTT
clone_size: NA; v_call: TRBV5-6; j_call: TRBJ1-2; d_call: TRBD1; cdr3_aa: CASSLSQGAYGYTF; cdr3_nt: TGTGCCAGCAGCTTGTCACAGGGGGCCTATGGCTACACCTTC
clone_size: few; v_call: TRBV7-8; j_call: TRBJ2-6; d_call: NA; cdr3_aa: CASSLVGVDLSGANVLTF; cdr3_nt: TGTGCCAGCAGCTTAGTGGGGGTTGACCTCTCTGGGGCCAACGTCCTGACTTTC
clone_size: NA; v_call: TRBV11-2; j_call: TRBJ1-2; d_call: TRBD1; cdr3_aa: CASSSGTGVYGYTF; cdr3_nt: TGTGCCAGCAGCTCTGGGACAGGGGTCTATGGCTACACCTTC
clone_size: few; v_call: TRBV27; j_call: TRBJ1-1; d_call: NA; cdr3_aa: CASRRFAKREADTEAFF; cdr3_nt: TGTGCCAGCAGACGCTTCGCGAAAAGGGAGGCGGACACTGAAGCTTTCTTT
clone_size: NA; v_call: TRBV7-2; j_call: TRBJ1-2; d_call: NA; cdr3_aa: CASSRRPSSHYGYTF; cdr3_nt: TGTGCCAGCAGCCGCAGGCCCAGTAGCCACTATGGCTACACCTTC
clone_size: NA; v_call: TRBV7-2; j_call: TRBJ1-1; d_call: TRBD1; cdr3_aa: CASSTGEMNTEAFF; cdr3_nt: TGTGCCAGCAGTACAGGGGAAATGAACACTGAAGCTTTCTTT
clone_size: NA; v_call: TRBV27; j_call: TRBJ2-5; d_call: NA; cdr3_aa: CASSLRGQGGETQYF; cdr3_nt: TGTGCCAGCAGTTTAAGGGGCCAAGGTGGCGAGACCCAGTACTTC
clone_size: NA; v_call: TRBV6-1; j_call: TRBJ2-7; d_call: NA; cdr3_aa: CASSQAGGREQYF; cdr3_nt: TGTGCCAGCAGTCAAGCGGGCGGGCGCGAGCAGTACTTC
clone_size: NA; v_call: TRBV4-1; j_call: TRBJ2-5; d_call: TRBD1; cdr3_aa: CASSQLGTGVGETQYF; cdr3_nt: TGCGCCAGCAGCCAGCTCGGGACAGGGGTCGGGGAGACCCAGTACTTC
clone_size: NA; v_call: TRBV19; j_call: TRBJ2-6; d_call: NA; cdr3_aa: CASSMTAGSGANVLTF; cdr3_nt: TGTGCCAGTAGTATGACTGCGGGCTCTGGGGCCAACGTCCTGACTTTC
clone_size: NA; v_call: TRBV7-2; j_call: TRBJ2-3; d_call: NA; cdr3_aa: CASSLAGITDTQYF; cdr3_nt: TGTGCCAGCAGCTTAGCGGGAATCACAGATACGCAGTATTTT
clone_size: NA; v_call: TRBV2; j_call: TRBJ2-3; d_call: NA; cdr3_aa: CASSPGTDTQYF; cdr3_nt: TGTGCCAGCAGTCCAGGCACAGATACGCAGTATTTT
clone_size: NA; v_call: TRBV2; j_call: TRBJ1-2; d_call: TRBD1; cdr3_aa: CASTEGTGVNYGYTF; cdr3_nt: TGTGCCAGCACCGAGGGGACAGGGGTTAACTATGGCTACACCTTC
clone_size: NA; v_call: TRBV7-9; j_call: TRBJ1-1; d_call: NA; cdr3_aa: CASSPQALSTEAFF; cdr3_nt: TGTGCCAGCAGCCCTCAGGCGCTCAGCACTGAAGCTTTCTTT
clone_size: NA; v_call: TRBV18; j_call: TRBJ1-5; d_call: NA; cdr3_aa: CASSPNTVGDQPQHF; cdr3_nt: TGTGCCAGCTCACCTAACACCGTGGGGGATCAGCCCCAGCATTTT
clone_size: NA; v_call: TRBV30; j_call: TRBJ2-7; d_call: NA; cdr3_aa: CAWRSERMGYEQYF; cdr3_nt: TGTGCCTGGAGAAGCGAGAGGATGGGCTACGAGCAGTACTTC
clone_size: NA; v_call: TRBV7-9; j_call: TRBJ2-3; d_call: NA; cdr3_aa: CASSLGQTDTQYF; cdr3_nt: TGTGCCAGCAGCCTTGGACAGACAGATACGCAGTATTTT
clone_size: NA; v_call: TRBV7-6; j_call: TRBJ2-2; d_call: NA; cdr3_aa: CASSYNRAAGELFF; cdr3_nt: TGTGCCAGCAGCTATAACAGGGCCGCCGGGGAGCTGTTTTTT
clone_size: NA; v_call: TRBV19; j_call: TRBJ2-2; d_call: TRBD1; cdr3_aa: CASSRNRGPANTGELFF; cdr3_nt: TGTGCCAGTAGTAGAAACAGGGGGCCAGCGAACACCGGGGAGCTGTTTTTT
clone_size: NA; v_call: TRBV7-8; j_call: TRBJ2-1; d_call: TRBD2; cdr3_aa: CASSRLLAGSWEQFF; cdr3_nt: TGTGCCAGCAGCCGGCTCCTAGCGGGGTCCTGGGAGCAGTTCTTC
clone_size: NA; v_call: TRBV28; j_call: TRBJ1-2; d_call: NA; cdr3_aa: CASSTPSGASKGYTF; cdr3_nt: TGTGCCAGCAGTACGCCCTCAGGGGCGTCTAAGGGCTACACCTTC
clone_size: NA; v_call: TRBV5-6; j_call: TRBJ1-2; d_call: NA; cdr3_aa: CASSPGGAGARVGYTF; cdr3_nt: TGTGCCAGCAGCCCCGGAGGGGCAGGGGCTAGGGTCGGCTACACCTTC
clone_size: NA; v_call: TRBV7-6; j_call: TRBJ2-5; d_call: NA; cdr3_aa: CASSLMLVQETQYF; cdr3_nt: TGTGCCAGCAGCTTAATGCTAGTTCAAGAGACCCAGTACTTC
clone_size: NA; v_call: TRBV9; j_call: TRBJ1-2; d_call: NA; cdr3_aa: CASSQGGYGYTF; cdr3_nt: TGTGCCAGCAGCCAGGGAGGCTATGGCTACACCTTC
clone_size: NA; v_call: TRBV28; j_call: TRBJ1-5; d_call: NA; cdr3_aa: CASSPSPGPQHF; cdr3_nt: TGTGCCAGCAGTCCGTCTCCGGGGCCCCAGCATTTT
clone_size: NA; v_call: TRBV30; j_call: TRBJ1-3; d_call: NA; cdr3_aa: CALEGSSSGNTIYF; cdr3_nt: TGTGCCCTGGAGGGAAGCAGCTCTGGAAACACCATATATTTT
clone_size: NA; v_call: TRBV19; j_call: TRBJ1-5; d_call: TRBD1; cdr3_aa: CASSRQGLYNQPQHF; cdr3_nt: TGTGCCAGTTCTCGACAGGGACTATACAATCAGCCCCAGCATTTT
clone_size: NA; v_call: TRBV7-6; j_call: TRBJ2-5; d_call: TRBD2; cdr3_aa: CASSGLASETQYF; cdr3_nt: TGTGCCAGCAGCGGACTAGCGAGCGAGACCCAGTACTTC
clone_size: NA; v_call: TRBV18; j_call: TRBJ2-5; d_call: NA; cdr3_aa: CASSTSPSRQTQYF; cdr3_nt: TGTGCCAGCTCCACGTCACCTAGCAGGCAGACCCAGTACTTC
clone_size: NA; v_call: TRBV7-9; j_call: TRBJ2-3; d_call: NA; cdr3_aa: CASSLGQGRTPGDTQYF; cdr3_nt: TGTGCCAGCAGCTTAGGGCAGGGAAGGACGCCGGGAGATACGCAGTATTTT
clone_size: few; v_call: TRBV27; j_call: TRBJ2-1; d_call: TRBD2; cdr3_aa: CASMGLAGSNEQFF; cdr3_nt: TGTGCCAGCATGGGACTAGCAGGATCCAATGAGCAGTTCTTC
clone_size: NA; v_call: TRBV6-1; j_call: TRBJ2-5; d_call: NA; cdr3_aa: CASSEQGRSSQYF; cdr3_nt: TGTGCCAGCAGTGAACAGGGTAGGAGCTCCCAGTACTTC
clone_size: once; v_call: TRBV19; j_call: TRBJ2-3; d_call: TRBD2; cdr3_aa: CASSIMGLAGTPGTQYF; cdr3_nt: TGTGCCAGTAGTATTATGGGACTAGCGGGAACTCCAGGGACGCAGTATTTT